This entry describes one T cell receptor beta chain. Assay used: immunoSEQ multiplex PCR; TCRdb lists only in-frame clones, some missing. The table records 150,000 to 200,000 clones, around four fifths of them present only once. The germline V gene has CDR1 SQVTM and CDR2 ANQGSEA. The CDR3 loop spans 11 amino acids. V was shortened by 4 bases and J by 4 bases, with 5 bases between the two germline ends. The entry originates in a study of blood T cell repertoires in COVID-19. The source of this sequence is a woman between 65 and 79 years old with COVID-19, enrolled during active disease. V usage is TRBV29-1 and J usage is TRBJ1-3; D ambiguous. Sequenced input: peripheral blood. The CDR3 region has the DNA TGCAGCGTTGCTCAGGGAAACACCATATATTTT. Encoded protein: CSVAQGNTIYF.